The rows below give T cell receptor beta chains drawn from one sample of a study of blood T cell repertoires in COVID-19. Clones were read by immunoSEQ multiplex PCR, and TCRdb kept only the in-frame ones, dropping some. The data show approximately 130,000 clones, more than 75% seen once. Sequenced: peripheral blood. These receptors all stem from a man aged 45 to 65 with active COVID-19. Both conserved end residues are part of each CDR3. A D gene is named only where the DNA matches it firmly. The listing skips clone size in some rows; elsewhere it reads once, few, many or a size class.

clone_size | j_call | cdr3_length | v_call | d_call | cdr3_aa | cdr3_nt
. | TRBJ2-1 | 14 | TRBV10-3 | TRBD2 | CAISRAGDYNEQFF | TGTGCCATCAGCAGGGCGGGGGATTACAATGAGCAGTTCTTC
. | TRBJ1-2 | 12 | TRBV10-3 | . | CAISNRWGGYTF | TGTGCCATCAGTAACAGGTGGGGTGGCTACACCTTC
. | TRBJ1-4 | 16 | TRBV28 | . | CASSSPRAATNEKLFF | TGTGCCAGCAGTTCCCCCAGGGCTGCAACTAATGAAAAACTGTTTTTT
. | TRBJ1-2 | 13 | TRBV7-2 | TRBD1 | CASSLTGDYGYTF | TGTGCCAGCAGCTTGACAGGGGACTATGGCTACACCTTC
. | TRBJ1-4 | 15 | TRBV19 | . | CASSTLQGGSEKLFF | TGTGCCAGTAGTACACTACAGGGTGGCAGTGAAAAACTGTTTTTT
. | TRBJ2-7 | 13 | TRBV3-1/TRBV3-2 | . | CASSQAAYYEQYF | TGTGCCAGCAGCCAAGCCGCCTACTACGAGCAGTACTTC
. | TRBJ1-5 | 15 | TRBV27 | TRBD1 | CASSWGGTGDQPQHF | TGTGCCAGCAGTTGGGGGGGGACAGGGGATCAGCCCCAGCATTTT
. | TRBJ2-1 | 16 | TRBV10-3 | TRBD2 | CAISVGAGGGYNEQFF | TGTGCCATCAGTGTGGGAGCGGGGGGAGGTTACAATGAGCAGTTCTTC
many | TRBJ2-2 | 18 | TRBV4-2 | TRBD2 | CASSQETLAGGTTGELFF | TGTGCCAGCAGCCAAGAAACCCTAGCGGGGGGCACCACCGGGGAGCTGTTTTTT
. | TRBJ1-2 | 13 | TRBV28 | . | CASSNQGFYGYTF | TGTGCCAGCAGCAACCAGGGGTTTTATGGCTACACCTTC
. | TRBJ2-2 | 16 | TRBV2 | TRBD2 | CASRLAGGPNTGELFF | TGTGCCAGCAGATTAGCGGGGGGGCCAAACACCGGGGAGCTGTTTTTT
. | TRBJ2-5 | 16 | TRBV7-9 | . | CASSLLLQTEGETQYF | TGTGCCAGCAGCTTACTGTTGCAGACCGAGGGAGAGACCCAGTACTTC
. | TRBJ2-7 | 14 | TRBV5-6 | TRBD2 | CASSKAGGAYEQYF | TGTGCCAGCAGCAAGGCCGGGGGGGCCTACGAGCAGTACTTC
few | TRBJ1-6 | 15 | TRBV7-9 | . | CASSLGGASNSPLHF | TGTGCCAGCAGCTTAGGCGGGGCTTCTAATTCACCCCTCCACTTT
. | TRBJ1-1 | 14 | TRBV6-4 | TRBD1 | CASTGRGTITEAFF | TGTGCCAGCACGGGCAGGGGGACGATCACTGAAGCTTTCTTT
. | TRBJ1-6 | 16 | TRBV30 | . | CAWSTGTSRINSPLHF | TGTGCCTGGAGTACCGGGACATCGAGGATCAATTCACCCCTCCACTTT
. | TRBJ1-4 | 17 | TRBV7-2 | TRBD1 | CASSSGTGPATNEKLFF | TGTGCCAGCAGCTCGGGGACAGGGCCCGCAACTAATGAAAAACTGTTTTTT
. | TRBJ1-4 | 14 | TRBV5-4 | . | CAFTTGPTEGKLFF | TGTGCCTTCACAACCGGGCCGACGGAGGGAAAACTGTTTTTT
. | TRBJ2-1 | 11 | TRBV6-5 | . | CASTVYNEQFF | TGTGCCAGCACGGTCTACAATGAGCAGTTCTTC
once | TRBJ2-6 | 16 | TRBV6-6 | . | CASSYFGIAGANVLTF | TGTGCCAGCAGTTATTTCGGGATTGCCGGGGCCAACGTCCTGACTTTC
once | TRBJ1-4 | 15 | TRBV6-5 | . | CASSYGGGVNEKLFF | TGTGCCAGCAGTTACGGCGGGGGGGTTAATGAAAAACTGTTTTTT
. | TRBJ1-6 | 16 | TRBV5-4 | . | CASSRQGTRYNSPLHF | TGTGCCAGCAGCCGGCAGGGGACCAGGTATAATTCACCCCTCCACTTT
. | TRBJ1-1 | 13 | TRBV18 | TRBD1 | CASSGTDNTEAFF | TGTGCCAGCTCAGGGACAGATAACACTGAAGCTTTCTTT
. | TRBJ1-1 | 15 | TRBV7-2 | . | CASRPQGGGNTEAFF | TGTGCCAGCAGGCCTCAAGGGGGGGGGAACACTGAAGCTTTCTTT
. | TRBJ2-3 | 13 | TRBV5-4 | . | CASSQDTTDTQYF | TGTGCCAGCAGCCAGGACACAACAGATACGCAGTATTTT
. | TRBJ2-3 | 16 | TRBV5-4 | . | CASSLLAGTSTDTQYF | TGTGCCAGCAGCCTCCTTGCGGGTACTAGCACAGATACGCAGTATTTT
. | TRBJ2-2 | 13 | TRBV10-3 | . | CAITRGGTGELFF | TGTGCCATCACCCGAGGTGGCACCGGGGAGCTGTTTTTT
. | TRBJ2-1 | 16 | TRBV11-3 | TRBD2 | CASSLDTSGGSKEQFF | TGTGCCAGCAGCTTAGATACTAGCGGGGGTTCCAAGGAGCAGTTCTTC
. | TRBJ1-5 | 15 | TRBV5-1 | . | CASSLSGTEGQPQHF | TGCGCCAGCAGCTTATCCGGGACTGAAGGTCAGCCCCAGCATTTT
few | TRBJ2-7 | 12 | TRBV30 | . | CACRAERYEQYF | TGTGCCTGCCGAGCGGAAAGATACGAGCAGTACTTC
many | TRBJ2-7 | 13 | TRBV6-2/TRBV6-3 | . | CASSVTGPYEQYF | TGTGCCAGCAGTGTCACAGGGCCCTACGAGCAGTACTTC
. | TRBJ1-5 | 18 | TRBV1 | . | CTSSQVRKGRNSNQPQHF | TGCACCAGCAGCCAAGTTCGAAAGGGGCGGAATAGCAATCAGCCCCAGCATTTT
. | TRBJ1-4 | 12 | TRBV29-1 | TRBD1 | CSVAGGNEKLFF | TGCAGCGTTGCAGGGGGGAACGAAAAACTGTTTTTT
. | TRBJ1-4 | 15 | TRBV5-5 | TRBD1 | CASSLEGTGREKLFF | TGTGCCAGCAGCTTGGAGGGGACAGGCAGAGAAAAACTGTTTTTT
. | TRBJ2-3 | 16 | TRBV18 | TRBD2 | CASSPPLAGGQDTQYF | TGTGCCAGCTCACCACCGCTAGCGGGGGGGCAAGATACGCAGTATTTT
once | TRBJ1-1 | 15 | TRBV7-2 | . | CASSLASGRRTEAFF | TGTGCCAGCAGCTTAGCGTCCGGGAGGCGGACTGAAGCTTTCTTT
. | TRBJ1-2 | 13 | TRBV7-9 | TRBD1 | CASNSGQREGYTF | TGTGCCAGCAATTCGGGACAGCGAGAGGGCTACACCTTC
. | TRBJ2-5 | 15 | TRBV24-1 | TRBD2 | CATSEGTGGQETQYF | TGTGCCACCAGTGAGGGAACGGGGGGTCAGGAGACCCAGTACTTC
. | TRBJ1-6 | 19 | TRBV7-6 | TRBD1 | CASSSRQGTGSSYNSPLHF | TGTGCCAGCAGCTCGCGACAGGGGACGGGGAGCTCCTATAATTCACCCCTCCACTTT
once | TRBJ2-3 | 16 | TRBV6-2/TRBV6-3 | . | CASSYSSGASTDTQYF | TGTGCCAGCAGTTATTCCTCAGGGGCCTCCACAGATACGCAGTATTTT
. | TRBJ2-2 | 15 | TRBV11-1 | TRBD2 | CASSPGGGLTGELFF | TGTGCCAGCAGCCCCGGCGGGGGTTTAACCGGGGAGCTGTTTTTT
. | TRBJ2-1 | 12 | TRBV5-5 | . | CASHPGGGEQFF | TGTGCCTCCCACCCGGGGGGCGGTGAGCAGTTCTTC
. | TRBJ2-7 | 14 | TRBV11-2 | TRBD2 | CASTQSGVSYEQYF | TGTGCCAGCACCCAAAGCGGGGTCTCCTACGAGCAGTACTTC
. | TRBJ2-7 | 15 | TRBV5-1 | . | CASSLGHSQAYEQYF | TGCGCCAGCAGCTTGGGACATAGTCAGGCCTACGAGCAGTACTTC
few | TRBJ1-4 | 16 | TRBV5-1 | TRBD1 | CASSQTQGWSGEKLFF | TGCGCCAGCAGCCAAACACAGGGGTGGTCGGGTGAAAAACTGTTTTTT